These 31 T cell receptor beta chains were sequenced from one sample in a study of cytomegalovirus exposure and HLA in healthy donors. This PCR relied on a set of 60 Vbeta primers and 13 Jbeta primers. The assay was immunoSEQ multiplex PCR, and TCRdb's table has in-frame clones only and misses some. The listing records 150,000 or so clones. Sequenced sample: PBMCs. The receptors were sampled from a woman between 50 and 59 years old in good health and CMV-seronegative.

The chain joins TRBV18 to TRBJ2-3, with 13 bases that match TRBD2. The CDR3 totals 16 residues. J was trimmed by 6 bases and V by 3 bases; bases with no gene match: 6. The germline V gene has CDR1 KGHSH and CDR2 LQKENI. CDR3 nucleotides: TGTGCCAGCTCACCGATAACTAGCGGGAGGGCGGATACGCAGTATTTT. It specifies CASSPITSGRADTQYF.

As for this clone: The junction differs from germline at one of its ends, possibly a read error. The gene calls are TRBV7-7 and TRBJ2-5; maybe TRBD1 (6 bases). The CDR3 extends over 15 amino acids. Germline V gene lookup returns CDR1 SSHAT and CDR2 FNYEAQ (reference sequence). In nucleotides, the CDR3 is TGTGCTAGCAGCCCAGTAGGGACATTACAAGAGACCCAGTACTTC. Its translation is CASSPVGTLQETQYF.

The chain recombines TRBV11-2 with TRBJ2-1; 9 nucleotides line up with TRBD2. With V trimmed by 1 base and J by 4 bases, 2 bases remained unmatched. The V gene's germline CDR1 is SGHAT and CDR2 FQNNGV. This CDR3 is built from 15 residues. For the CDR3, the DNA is TGTGCCAGCAGCTTAGTGGCGGGAGGGTACAATGAGCAGTTCTTC. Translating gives CASSLVAGGYNEQFF.

The CDR3 coding sequence is TGTGCCACCAGCAGCTTCGGAGGGAGTTCCTACAATGAGCAGTTCTTC. It yields the protein CATSSFGGSSYNEQFF. This chain uses TRBV15 with TRBJ2-1; D possibly corresponds to TRBD2 (6 bases). CDR3 size: 16 residues. Deletions cut 3 bases from V and 1 base from J, with 13 bases between. Germline V gives CDR1 LNHNV, CDR2 YYDKDF (reference sequence).

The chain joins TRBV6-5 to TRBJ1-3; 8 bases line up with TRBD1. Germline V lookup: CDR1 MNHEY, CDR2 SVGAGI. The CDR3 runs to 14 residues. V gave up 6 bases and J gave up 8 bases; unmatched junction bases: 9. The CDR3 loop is CASSDARGQDTIYF. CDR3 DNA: TGTGCCAGCAGCGACGCACGGGGACAGGACACCATATATTTT.

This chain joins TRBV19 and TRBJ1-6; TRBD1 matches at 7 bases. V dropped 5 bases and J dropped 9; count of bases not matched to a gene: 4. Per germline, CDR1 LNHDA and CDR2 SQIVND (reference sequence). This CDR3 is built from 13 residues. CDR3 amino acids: CASSDREGSPLHF. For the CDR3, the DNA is TGTGCCAGTAGTGACAGGGAAGGTTCACCCCTCCACTTT.

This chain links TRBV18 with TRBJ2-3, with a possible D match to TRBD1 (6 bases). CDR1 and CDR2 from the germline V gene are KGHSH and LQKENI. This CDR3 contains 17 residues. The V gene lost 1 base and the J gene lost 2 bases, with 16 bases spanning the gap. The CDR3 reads CASSPLDRITSTDTQYF. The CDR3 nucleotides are TGTGCCAGCTCACCACTAGACAGGATTACTTCCACAGATACGCAGTATTTT.

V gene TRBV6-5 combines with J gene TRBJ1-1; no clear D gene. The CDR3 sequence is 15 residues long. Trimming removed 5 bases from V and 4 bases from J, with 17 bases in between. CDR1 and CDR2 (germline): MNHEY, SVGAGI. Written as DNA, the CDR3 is TGTGCCAGCAGTACAAAGCCCTGGGCGAGCACTGAAGCTTTCTTT. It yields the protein CASSTKPWASTEAFF.

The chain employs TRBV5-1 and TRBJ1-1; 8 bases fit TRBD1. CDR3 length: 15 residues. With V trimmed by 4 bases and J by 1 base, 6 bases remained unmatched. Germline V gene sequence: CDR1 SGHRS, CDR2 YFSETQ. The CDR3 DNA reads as TGCGCCAGCAGCAGTGGACAGGGACCGAACACTGAAGCTTTCTTT. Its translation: CASSSGQGPNTEAFF.

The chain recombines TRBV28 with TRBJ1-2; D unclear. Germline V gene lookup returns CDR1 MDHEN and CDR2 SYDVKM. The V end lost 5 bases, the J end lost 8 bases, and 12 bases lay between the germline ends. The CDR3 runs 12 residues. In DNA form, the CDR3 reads TGTGCCAGCAGTGCCCGAGAGGGAGGCTACACCTTC. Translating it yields CASSAREGGYTF.

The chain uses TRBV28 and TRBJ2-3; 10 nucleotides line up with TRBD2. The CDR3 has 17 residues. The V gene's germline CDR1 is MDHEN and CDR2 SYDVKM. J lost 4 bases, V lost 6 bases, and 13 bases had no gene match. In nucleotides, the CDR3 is TGTGCCAGCAGATGGTGGCTAGCGGGAGACCGGCCAGATACGCAGTATTTT. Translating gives CASRWWLAGDRPDTQYF. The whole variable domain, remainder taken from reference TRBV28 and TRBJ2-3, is DVKVTQSSRYLVKRTGEKVFLECVQDMDHENMFWYRQDPGLGLRLIYFSYDVKMKEKGDIPEGYSVSREKKERFSLILESASTNQTSMYLCASRWWLAGDRPDTQYFGPGTRLTVL.

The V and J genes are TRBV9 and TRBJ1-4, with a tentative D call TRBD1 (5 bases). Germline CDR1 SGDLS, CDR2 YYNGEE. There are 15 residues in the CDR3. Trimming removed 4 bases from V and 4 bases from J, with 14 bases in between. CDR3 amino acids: CASSSPGTRNEKLFF. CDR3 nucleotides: TGTGCCAGCAGCTCTCCCGGGACTCGTAATGAAAAACTGTTTTTT. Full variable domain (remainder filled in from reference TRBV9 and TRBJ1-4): DSGVTQTPKHLITATGQRVTLRCSPRSGDLSVYWYQQSLDQGLQFLIQYYNGEERAKGNILERFSAQQFPDLHSELNLSSLELGDSALYFCASSSPGTRNEKLFFGSGTQLSVL.

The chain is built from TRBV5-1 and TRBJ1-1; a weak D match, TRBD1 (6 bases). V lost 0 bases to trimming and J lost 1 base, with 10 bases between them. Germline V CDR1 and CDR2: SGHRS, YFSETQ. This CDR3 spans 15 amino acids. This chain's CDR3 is CASSLEAGENTEAFF. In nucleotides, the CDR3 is TGCGCCAGCAGCTTGGAGGCAGGGGAGAACACTGAAGCTTTCTTT.

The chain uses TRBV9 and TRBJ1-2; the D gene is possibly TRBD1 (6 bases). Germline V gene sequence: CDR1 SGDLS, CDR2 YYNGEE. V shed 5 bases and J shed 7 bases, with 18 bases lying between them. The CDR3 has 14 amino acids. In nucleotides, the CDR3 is TGTGCCAGCAGTCAGGCGGGGGCGGTCACTGGCTACACCTTC. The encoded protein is CASSQAGAVTGYTF.

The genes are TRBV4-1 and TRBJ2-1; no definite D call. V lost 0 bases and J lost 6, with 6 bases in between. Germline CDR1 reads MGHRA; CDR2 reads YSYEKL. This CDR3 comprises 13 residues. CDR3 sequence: CASSQDPPNEQFF. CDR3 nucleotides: TGCGCCAGCAGCCAAGATCCTCCCAATGAGCAGTTCTTC.

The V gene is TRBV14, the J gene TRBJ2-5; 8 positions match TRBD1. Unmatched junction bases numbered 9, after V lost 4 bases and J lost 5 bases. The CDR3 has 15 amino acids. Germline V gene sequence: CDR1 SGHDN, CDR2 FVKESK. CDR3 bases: TGTGCCAGCAGCCTATTTCAGGGGGCCGAGGAGACCCAGTACTTC. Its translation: CASSLFQGAEETQYF.

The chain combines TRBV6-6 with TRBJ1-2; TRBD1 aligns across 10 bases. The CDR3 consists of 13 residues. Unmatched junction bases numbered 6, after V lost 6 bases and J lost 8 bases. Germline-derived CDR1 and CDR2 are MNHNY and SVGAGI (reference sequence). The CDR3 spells CASSGQGVKGYTF. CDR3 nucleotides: TGTGCCAGCAGCGGACAGGGGGTGAAGGGCTACACCTTC.

CDR3 DNA sequence: TGCAGCGTCGCGGGACAGCTGAATGAAGCTTTCTTT. Translating gives CSVAGQLNEAFF. The chain has TRBV29-1 and TRBJ1-1, with TRBD1 matching over 7 bases. The CDR3 extends over 12 amino acids. Germline CDR1 reads SQVTM; CDR2 reads ANQGSEA. V was pared by 6 bases and J by 7 bases, with 8 bases of the junction left unmatched.

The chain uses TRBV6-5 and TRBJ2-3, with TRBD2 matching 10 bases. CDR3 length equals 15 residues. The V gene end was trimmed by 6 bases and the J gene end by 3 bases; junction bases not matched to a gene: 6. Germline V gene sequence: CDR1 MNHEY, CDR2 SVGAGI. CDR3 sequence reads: CASRYERGGTDTQYF. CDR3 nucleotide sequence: TGTGCCAGCAGATACGAGCGGGGGGGAACAGATACGCAGTATTTT.

The CDR3: CASSAWDRDVSGELFF. For the CDR3, the DNA is TGTGCCAGCAGCGCCTGGGACAGAGATGTATCCGGGGAGCTGTTTTTT. The V and J genes are TRBV7-6 and TRBJ2-2; 7 bases align to TRBD1. The CDR3 totals 16 residues. The ends lost 5 bases at V and 6 bases at J; junction bases unmatched: 12. Germline loops: CDR1 SGHVS, CDR2 FNYEAQ. The full variable domain, with the rest looked up from reference TRBV7-6 and TRBJ2-2, is GAGVSQSPRYKVTKRGQDVALRCDPISGHVSLYWYRQALGQGPEFLTYFNYEAQQDKSGLPNDRFSAERPEGSISTLTIQRTEQRDSAMYRCASSAWDRDVSGELFFGEGSRLTVL.

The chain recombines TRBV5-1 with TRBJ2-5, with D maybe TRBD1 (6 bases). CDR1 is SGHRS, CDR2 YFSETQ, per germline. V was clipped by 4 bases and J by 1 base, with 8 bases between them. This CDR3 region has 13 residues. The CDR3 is CASSPGAQETQYF. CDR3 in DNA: TGCGCCAGCAGCCCAGGGGCCCAAGAGACCCAGTACTTC.

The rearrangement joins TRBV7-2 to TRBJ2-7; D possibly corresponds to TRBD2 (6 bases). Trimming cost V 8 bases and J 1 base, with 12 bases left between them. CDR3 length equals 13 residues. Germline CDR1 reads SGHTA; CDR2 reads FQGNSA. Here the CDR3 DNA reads TGTGCCAGCCGGGCGGGGTTATCCTACGAGCAGTACTTC. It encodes CASRAGLSYEQYF.

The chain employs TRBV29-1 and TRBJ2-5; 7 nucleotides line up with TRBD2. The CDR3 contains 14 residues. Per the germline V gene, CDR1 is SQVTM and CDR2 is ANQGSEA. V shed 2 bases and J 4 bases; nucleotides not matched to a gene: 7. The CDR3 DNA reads TGCAGCGTTGAATCGGGGGGTTTCGGAGAGACCCAGTACTTC. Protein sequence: CSVESGGFGETQYF.

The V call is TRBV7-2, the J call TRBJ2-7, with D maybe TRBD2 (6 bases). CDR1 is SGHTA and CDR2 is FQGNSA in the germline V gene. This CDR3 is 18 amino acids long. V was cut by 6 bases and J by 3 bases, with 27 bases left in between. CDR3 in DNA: TGTGCCAGCAGTTTCCGTCAGGGAGGTTTTACCCTTGACTACGAGCAGTACTTC. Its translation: CASSFRQGGFTLDYEQYF.

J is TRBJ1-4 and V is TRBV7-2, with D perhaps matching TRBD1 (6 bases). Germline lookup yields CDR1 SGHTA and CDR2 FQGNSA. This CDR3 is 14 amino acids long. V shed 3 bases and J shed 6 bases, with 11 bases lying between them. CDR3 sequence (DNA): TGTGCCAGCAGCTTCCAGGGGAGCGATGAAAAACTGTTTTTT. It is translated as CASSFQGSDEKLFF.

The CDR3 coding sequence is TGTGCCAGCAGCCCGACTAGCGGCTTTACCTACAATGAGCAGTTCTTC. Amino acid sequence: CASSPTSGFTYNEQFF. V and J are TRBV7-8 and TRBJ2-1; 9 bases align to TRBD2. Trimming cost V 5 bases and J 2 bases; bases outside gene matches: 7. The CDR3 contains 16 residues. Germline CDR1 reads SGHVS; CDR2 reads FQNEAQ.

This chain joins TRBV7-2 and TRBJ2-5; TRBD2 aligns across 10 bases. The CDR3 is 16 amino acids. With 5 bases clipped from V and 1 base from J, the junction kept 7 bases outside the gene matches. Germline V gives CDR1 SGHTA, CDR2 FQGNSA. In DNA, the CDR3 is TGTGCCAGCAGCCAGGGGACTAGCGTAACCCAAGAGACCCAGTACTTC. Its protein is CASSQGTSVTQETQYF.

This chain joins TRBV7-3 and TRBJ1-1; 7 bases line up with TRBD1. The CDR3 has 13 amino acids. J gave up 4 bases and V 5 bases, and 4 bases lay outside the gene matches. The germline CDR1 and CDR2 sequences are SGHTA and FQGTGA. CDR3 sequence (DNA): TGTGCCAGCAGCCGTCAGGGGGGCACTGAAGCTTTCTTT. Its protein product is CASSRQGGTEAFF.

Here the CDR3 reads CASSFAPVATLSGNTIYF. Here the CDR3 DNA reads TGTGCCAGCAGCTTTGCCCCAGTGGCCACCCTCTCTGGAAACACCATATATTTT. This chain uses TRBV7-6 with TRBJ1-3; D gene ambiguous. The CDR3 has 18 residues. Germline CDR1 reads SGHVS; CDR2 reads FNYEAQ. V shed 3 bases and J shed 0 bases, with 18 bases lying between them.

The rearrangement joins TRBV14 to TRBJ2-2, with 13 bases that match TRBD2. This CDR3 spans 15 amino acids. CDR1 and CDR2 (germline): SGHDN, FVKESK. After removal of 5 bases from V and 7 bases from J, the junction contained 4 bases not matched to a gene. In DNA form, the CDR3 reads TGTGCCAGCAGCTGGACTAGCGGGAGAGTCGGGGAGCTGTTTTTT. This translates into CASSWTSGRVGELFF. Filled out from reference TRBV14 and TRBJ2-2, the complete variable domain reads EAGVTQFPSHSVIEKGQTVTLRCDPISGHDNLYWYRRVMGKEIKFLLHFVKESKQDESGMPNNRFLAERTGGTYSTLKVQPAELEDSGVYFCASSWTSGRVGELFFGEGSRLTVL.

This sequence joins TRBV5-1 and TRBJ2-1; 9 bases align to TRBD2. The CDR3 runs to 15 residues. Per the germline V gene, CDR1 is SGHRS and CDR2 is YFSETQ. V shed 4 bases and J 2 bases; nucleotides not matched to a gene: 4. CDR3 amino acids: CASSRGGAAYNEQFF. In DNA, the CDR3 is TGCGCCAGCAGCCGCGGGGGGGCCGCCTACAATGAGCAGTTCTTC.